A selection of T cell receptor beta chains follows, all from one sample in a study of T cells in Graves' hyperthyroidism and ophthalmopathy. Each CDR3 protein is one row after TCRdb ran MiXCR on the multiplex PCR reads. The table includes around 270,000 distinct CDR3 sequences, roughly 20% detected once. Material for sequencing was blood. Source of these receptors: a man aged 50 to 59 with Graves' ophthalmopathy. CDR3s include the opening cysteine and the closing phenylalanine or tryptophan. D genes are given only for firm matches. Size tells how often a clone was seen (once, few, many) or the class of an expanded clone, and some rows leave it out.

V	D	size	J	CDR3	DNA
TRBV5-1	TRBD1	.	TRBJ2-3	CASSFSPGQGEDTQYF	TGCGCCAGCAGCTTTTCTCCGGGACAGGGGGAAGATACGCAGTATTTT
TRBV7-3	.	few	TRBJ1-1	CASSPRGGLEAFF	TGTGCCAGCAGCCCCCGGGGAGGCCTGGAAGCCTTCTTT
TRBV20-1	.	.	TRBJ1-5	CSTSFRGPQHF	TGCAGTACCTCCTTCCGGGGGCCCCAGCATTTT
TRBV6-1	TRBD2	few	TRBJ2-7	CASSPGGGRTSSYEQYF	TGTGCCAGCAGTCCGGGGGGTGGGAGGACCTCCTCCTACGAGCAGTACTTC
TRBV7-8	.	many	TRBJ1-5	CASSLGVPGRGQPQHF	TGTGCCAGCAGCTTGGGCGTGCCGGGAAGGGGACAGCCCCAGCATTTT
TRBV6-2/TRBV6-3	TRBD2	few	TRBJ2-7	CASSYRFGRVNSYEQYF	TGTGCCAGCAGTTACCGGTTTGGGAGGGTTAACTCCTACGAGCAGTACTTC
TRBV7-8	.	.	TRBJ1-5	CASSSEPGTQPQHF	TGTGCCAGCAGCTCCGAACCGGGGACTCAGCCCCAGCATTTT
TRBV11-2	TRBD2	.	TRBJ2-1	CASSLGGLAGYLGDNEQFF	TGTGCCAGCAGCTTAGGGGGACTAGCGGGCTACCTAGGGGACAATGAGCAGTTCTTC
TRBV28	TRBD2	.	TRBJ2-7	CASSYPAGASYEQYF	TGTGCCAGCAGTTATCCTGCGGGAGCAAGTTACGAGCAGTACTTC
TRBV27	TRBD2	many	TRBJ2-7	CASSSGGGREEQYF	TGTGCCAGCAGTTCCGGGGGGGGGCGTGAGGAGCAGTACTTC
TRBV7-9	.	few	TRBJ1-2	CASSPGPGEGYTF	TGTGCCAGCAGTCCTGGACCAGGGGAAGGCTACACCTTC
TRBV12-3/TRBV12-4	TRBD1	few	TRBJ1-1	CASSYRDRERTEAFF	TGTGCCAGCAGTTACCGGGACAGGGAACGCACTGAAGCTTTCTTT
TRBV30	.	many	TRBJ1-2	CAWSPAVKGYTF	TGTGCCTGGAGTCCCGCGGTTAAGGGCTACACCTTC
TRBV4-1	TRBD1	few	TRBJ1-2	CASSSQTGYGYTF	TGCGCCAGCAGCTCTCAGACAGGGTATGGCTACACCTTC
TRBV19	.	many	TRBJ1-2	CASSTTVNYGYTF	TGTGCCAGTAGTACGACAGTTAACTATGGCTACACCTTC
TRBV20-1	.	many	TRBJ1-1	CSAQRSAEAFF	TGCAGTGCGCAGAGGTCGGCTGAAGCTTTCTTT
TRBV20-1	.	many	TRBJ2-3	CSASLALATDTQYF	TGCAGTGCCTCTCTAGCTCTAGCAACAGATACGCAGTATTTT
TRBV7-3	.	.	TRBJ2-3	CASSPPTGASPDTQYF	TGTGCCAGCAGCCCCCCAACCGGGGCCAGTCCAGATACGCAGTATTTT
TRBV30	TRBD1	few	TRBJ1-2	CAWSRQGLQDGYTF	TGTGCCTGGAGTCGACAGGGCCTCCAGGATGGCTACACCTTC
TRBV24-1	TRBD2	.	TRBJ2-5	CATSDSATSGHQETQYF	TGTGCCACCAGTGATTCAGCGACTAGCGGACACCAAGAGACCCAGTACTTC
TRBV12-3/TRBV12-4	TRBD1	.	TRBJ2-2	CASSTGQGLATGELFF	TGTGCCAGCAGTACTGGACAGGGGCTCGCCACCGGGGAGCTGTTTTTT
TRBV15	TRBD1	many	TRBJ2-6	CATSRERGQANSGANVLTF	TGTGCCACCAGCAGAGAGAGGGGACAGGCGAACTCTGGGGCCAACGTCCTGACTTTC
TRBV28	.	few	TRBJ1-2	CASKGGIGYYGYTF	TGTGCCAGTAAGGGAGGGATAGGATACTATGGCTACACCTTC
TRBV19	.	.	TRBJ1-4	CASRNSGTSNEKLFF	TGTGCCAGCAGAAACTCCGGGACATCAAATGAAAAACTGTTTTTT
TRBV12-3/TRBV12-4	.	few	TRBJ2-7	CASSFGGVPYEQYF	TGTGCCAGCAGTTTCGGGGGTGTTCCGTACGAGCAGTACTTC
TRBV4-2	.	once	TRBJ2-5	CASSQGRKGTQYF	TGTGCCAGCAGCCAAGGCCGCAAGGGGACCCAGTACTTC
TRBV27	TRBD2	.	TRBJ2-2	CAIGRGAGELFF	TGTGCTATCGGGAGGGGCGCCGGGGAGCTGTTTTTT
TRBV30	.	many	TRBJ1-2	CAWSVSRRGYTF	TGTGCCTGGAGTGTAAGCCGACGGGGCTACACCTTC
TRBV4-2	.	.	TRBJ2-5	CASKRSLSRAETQYF	TGTGCCAGCAAAAGGTCCCTCTCGAGGGCAGAGACCCAGTACTTC
TRBV20-1	.	.	TRBJ2-5	CSARNPRGRETQYF	TGCAGTGCTAGAAACCCACGTGGGCGAGAGACCCAGTACTTC
TRBV7-2	.	.	TRBJ2-1	CASSVSTEYNEQFF	TGTGCCAGCAGCGTTTCGACTGAATACAATGAGCAGTTCTTC
TRBV27	.	few	TRBJ2-3	CASSLRISSAGFWSTDTQYF	TGTGCCAGCAGTTTGAGAATCTCTAGCGCAGGTTTTTGGAGCACAGATACGCAGTATTTT
TRBV24-1	TRBD2	.	TRBJ2-1	CATSDRKSGRVVEQFF	TGTGCCACCAGTGACCGAAAGAGCGGGAGGGTGGTTGAGCAGTTCTTC
TRBV12-3/TRBV12-4	.	.	TRBJ2-7	CASSQRTAQYF	TGTGCCAGCAGTCAGCGGACGGCGCAGTACTTC
TRBV15	.	few	TRBJ2-5	CATSRDLGGETQYF	TGTGCCACCAGCAGAGATCTAGGAGGAGAGACCCAGTACTTC
TRBV7-3	.	many	TRBJ1-5	CASSPGVVGRQPQHF	TGTGCCAGCAGCCCCGGAGTAGTTGGCCGTCAGCCCCAGCATTTT
TRBV6-1	TRBD1	.	TRBJ2-7	CASSNGQGIYEQYF	TGTGCCAGCAGTAACGGACAGGGTATCTACGAGCAGTACTTC
TRBV30	.	.	TRBJ1-5	CAWSVRGNQPQHF	TGTGCCTGGAGTGTCCGGGGCAATCAGCCCCAGCATTTT
TRBV19	TRBD1	.	TRBJ2-7	CASRGGPGQTYEQYF	TGTGCCAGTAGAGGGGGACCGGGACAGACCTACGAGCAGTACTTC
TRBV20-1	TRBD2	many	TRBJ2-7	CSAEAGTSGYYEQYF	TGCAGTGCCGAGGCCGGGACTAGCGGTTACTACGAGCAGTACTTC
TRBV5-8	TRBD1	.	TRBJ2-1	CASSLGQGYYNEQFF	TGTGCCAGCAGCTTAGGACAGGGCTACTACAATGAGCAGTTCTTC
TRBV19	TRBD1	.	TRBJ1-1	CATWDSRSMGTEAFF	TGTGCCACCTGGGACAGTAGAAGTATGGGCACTGAAGCTTTCTTT
TRBV28	.	.	TRBJ1-2	CASSPLQDPGYTF	TGTGCCAGCAGTCCGCTACAGGATCCTGGCTACACCTTC
TRBV15	.	.	TRBJ2-5	CATSRETQTQYF	TGTGCCACCAGCAGAGAGACCCAGACCCAGTACTTC
TRBV30	.	many	TRBJ1-5	CAWSWRGGYQPQHF	TGTGCCTGGAGTTGGAGGGGGGGTTATCAGCCCCAGCATTTT
TRBV5-5	TRBD2	many	TRBJ2-1	CASSPGQTSGNEQQFF	TGTGCCAGCAGCCCGGGACAAACTAGCGGGAACGAACAGCAGTTCTTC
TRBV27	.	.	TRBJ1-4	CASSLFGGNNEKLFF	TGTGCCAGCAGTTTATTTGGGGGGAATAATGAAAAACTGTTTTTT
TRBV6-2/TRBV6-3	.	.	TRBJ1-1	CASSYPNTEAFF	TGTGCCAGCAGTTACCCAAACACTGAAGCTTTCTTT
TRBV12-3/TRBV12-4	TRBD2	many	TRBJ2-3	CASSFRTSGGTDTQYF	TGTGCCAGCAGTTTCAGGACTAGCGGGGGCACAGATACGCAGTATTTT
TRBV18	.	few	TRBJ1-4	CASSLSDRATNEKLFF	TGTGCCAGCTCCCTCTCGGACCGAGCAACTAATGAAAAACTGTTTTTT
TRBV19	.	.	TRBJ1-5	CASSMRNQPQHF	TGTGCCAGTAGTATGCGGAATCAGCCCCAGCATTTT
TRBV10-2	TRBD1	few	TRBJ1-1	CASSSLDRGWSEAFF	TGCGCCAGCAGTAGTCTGGACAGGGGTTGGTCTGAAGCTTTCTTT
TRBV24-1	TRBD2	few	TRBJ2-1	CATSEGGRASYNEQFF	TGTGCCACCAGTGAAGGCGGGAGGGCCTCCTACAATGAGCAGTTCTTC
TRBV24-1	.	.	TRBJ2-3	CATSSRATDTQYF	TGTGCCACCAGTAGCAGGGCTACAGATACGCAGTATTTT